This is a list of T cell receptor beta chains from one sample in a study of identifying expanded T cells in peripheral blood. The table came from immunoSEQ multiplex PCR; TCRdb's copy has only in-frame clones and leaves some out. The profile shows about 110,000 clones, around 89% of them singletons. The sequencing input was blood. The receptors come from a person between 18 and 69 years old in good health. Each CDR3 is given without its conserved first and last residue. The D gene is left open where the match is weak.

CDR3 | V | D | J
ASSLLASVYNEQF | TRBV5-1 | . | TRBJ2-1
ASSSVEQGNYGYT | TRBV7-8 | TRBD1 | TRBJ1-2
ASSFLGYGGAF | TRBV7-9 | . | TRBJ1-1
ASSTAVNTEAF | TRBV7-2 | . | TRBJ1-1
ASSESGLAGHNEQF | TRBV7-9 | TRBD2 | TRBJ2-1
ASNHLAGDVEQF | TRBV28 | TRBD2 | TRBJ2-1
ASSTRQDSNYGYT | TRBV9 | . | TRBJ1-2
ASRIQGGGQF | TRBV19 | . | TRBJ2-1
ASSLDPGTWLF | TRBV11-2 | . | TRBJ2-2
ASSRGRDRVNTEAF | TRBV19 | . | TRBJ1-1
ASSARGGEETQY | TRBV19 | TRBD2 | TRBJ2-5
ASKGGLETQY | TRBV28 | . | TRBJ2-5
ASSLGTGLNEKLF | TRBV27 | TRBD1 | TRBJ1-4
ASSLGASRSTDTQY | TRBV5-1 | . | TRBJ2-3
ASRVTGPNTEAF | TRBV27 | . | TRBJ1-1
ASSLGGTVANYGYT | TRBV5-8 | TRBD1 | TRBJ1-2
ASSLGTSGTDTQY | TRBV28 | TRBD2 | TRBJ2-3
ASSPSDRDTEAF | TRBV28 | TRBD1 | TRBJ1-1
ASSPYRQGQETQY | TRBV28 | TRBD1 | TRBJ2-5